A single sample is the source of the 3 T cell receptor beta chains below, sequenced in a study of blood T cell repertoires in COVID-19. The method was immunoSEQ multiplex PCR; TCRdb's version includes in-frame clones alone and lacks a portion of them. The table has some 130,000 clones, roughly 83% seen once; the top ten hold 1.1% to 1.5%. Sequences were obtained from peripheral blood. The receptor source for this set is a man in his 60s with acute or convalescent COVID-19.

This clone has only a few counts. The CDR3 DNA reads as TGTGCCATTTCCGGACTAGCCTACGAGCAGTACTTC. It yields the protein CAISGLAYEQYF. The genes are TRBV10-3 and TRBJ2-7, with TRBD2 matching over 7 bases. The CDR3 is made up of 12 amino acids. V lost 9 bases to trimming and J lost 2 bases; unmatched junction nucleotides: 4. Germline values: CDR1 ENHRY, CDR2 SYGVKD.

The J gene is TRBJ2-2, the V gene TRBV19; 10 bases map to TRBD1. Looked up from germline, CDR1 is LNHDA and CDR2 is SQIVND (reference sequence). Trimming took 5 bases from V and 6 from J; bases not matched to a gene: 9. This CDR3 spans 16 amino acids. The CDR3 DNA reads as TGTGCCAGTAGTCCAGGACAGGGGGTGGGTGCCGGGGAGCTGTTTTTT. Protein: CASSPGQGVGAGELFF.

This chain uses TRBV5-5 with TRBJ1-1, with 7 bases fitting TRBD1. The CDR3 runs 13 residues. Unmatched junction bases numbered 3, after V lost 0 bases and J lost 7 bases. Germline values: CDR1 SGHKS, CDR2 YYEKEE (reference sequence). CDR3 in amino acids: CASSLDRGLEAFF. The CDR3 DNA is TGTGCCAGCAGCTTGGACAGGGGCCTTGAAGCTTTCTTT.